Below are 24 T cell receptor beta chains sequenced from a single sample in a study of blood T cells in healthy people across ages. Next came a second PCR, run for about 7 to 12 cycles, which used a sample-barcoded 5' primer along with a J-beta primer mix. TCRdb called the 5' RACE reads again in MiXCR, with one record for every CDR3 protein. The sample includes some 1.4 million distinct CDR3 sequences, roughly 40% of them seen just once. The sample was blood. The receptors were sampled from a woman between 18 and 29 years old in good health.

The V call is TRBV18, the J call TRBJ2-4, with D possibly being TRBD2 (5 bases). V shed 3 bases and J shed 8 bases, with 14 bases lying between them. This CDR3 has 14 amino acids. CDR1 and CDR2 from the germline V gene are KGHSH and LQKENI. CDR3 sequence (DNA): TGTGCCAGCTCACCCACCGGTGAGGAGGACATTCAGTACTTC. Amino acids: CASSPTGEEDIQYF.

The CDR3 sequence: CASSYRTSGRHTQYF. CDR3 DNA sequence: TGTGCCAGCAGTTACCGGACTTCAGGGAGACATACGCAGTATTTT. The gene calls are TRBV12-3 or TRBV12-4 and TRBJ2-3; the D call may be TRBD1 or TRBD2 (5 bases each). V was shortened by 4 bases and J by 7 bases, with 18 bases between the two germline ends. The CDR3 consists of 15 residues.

There are a few counts of this clonotype. The chain combines TRBV12-3 or TRBV12-4 with TRBJ2-2; 9 bases align to TRBD2. The CDR3 consists of 15 residues. Losses at the gene ends were 9 bases for V and 4 bases for J; bases not matched to a gene: 9. The CDR3 region is CASSGRGGATGELFF. Written as DNA, the CDR3 is TGTGCCAGTTCGGGTCGCGGGGGGGCCACCGGGGAGCTGTTTTTT.

The chain combines TRBV12-3 or TRBV12-4 with TRBJ2-7, with TRBD2 matching 8 bases. There are 14 residues in the CDR3. With V trimmed by 5 bases and J by 2 bases, 5 bases remained unmatched. CDR3: CASSGSGNPYEQYF. Here the CDR3 DNA reads TGTGCCAGCAGTGGTAGCGGGAATCCCTACGAGCAGTACTTC.

V is TRBV27 and J is TRBJ2-2; TRBD2 might be the D (5 bases). V lost 7 bases and J 8 bases, leaving 17 bases between the germline ends. Germline loops: CDR1 MNHEY, CDR2 SMNVEV (reference sequence). This CDR3 is built from 14 residues. The CDR3 sequence: CASTPGGQTGELFF. CDR3 DNA: TGTGCCAGCACTCCTGGAGGTCAAACTGGGGAGCTGTTTTTT.

The chain has TRBV21-1 and TRBJ2-7; TRBD2 is the table's D call and was not checked against the DNA. TRBV21-1 corresponds to a pseudogene. CDR3 length: 13 residues. CDR3 in DNA: TGTGCCAGCAGCAAAGGGCGGGAGGTCGAGCAGTACTTC. Protein product: CASSKGREVEQYF.

This clonotype was seen a few times. This sequence joins TRBV5-1 and TRBJ2-7, with 11 bases identical to TRBD2. Matching the DNA end better, TRBJ2-5 makes the J call doubtful. The CDR3 loop spans 16 amino acids. CDR1 and CDR2 from the germline V gene are SGHRS and YFSETQ. The CDR3 sequence: CASSLALAGGLKTQYF. The DNA of the CDR3 is TGCGCCAGCAGCTTGGCCTTAGCGGGGGGGCTCAAGACCCAGTACTTC.

The chain links TRBV5-1 to TRBJ1-3; maybe TRBD1 (5 bases). CDR1 SGHRS and CDR2 YFSETQ come from the germline V gene. This CDR3 comprises 16 residues. Trimming cost V 1 base and J 2 bases, with 13 bases left between them. The CDR3: CASSLRGRIAGNTIYF. In DNA, the CDR3 is TGCGCCAGCAGCTTGAGGGGCAGGATCGCTGGAAACACCATATATTTT.

The chain couples TRBV27 to TRBJ2-7; the match to TRBD1 covers 10 bases. This CDR3 has 14 residues. In germline, CDR1 is MNHEY, CDR2 SMNVEV (reference sequence). The junction had 4 bases not matched to a gene; V was cut back by 3 bases and J by 5 bases. CDR3 DNA: TGTGCCAGCAGTTTCGGGACAGGGGACCACGAGCAGTACTTC. It specifies CASSFGTGDHEQYF.

Only a few counts were recorded for this clonotype. The V gene is TRBV3-1, the J gene TRBJ1-4; 7 positions agree with TRBD1. Germline lookup yields CDR1 LGHDT and CDR2 YNNKEL (reference sequence). The V segment lost 0 bases and the J segment 8 bases; nucleotides outside the gene matches: 3. The CDR3 sequence is 14 residues long. The chain's CDR3 is CASSQEGGTEKLFF. The DNA for the CDR3 is TGTGCCAGCAGCCAAGAAGGGGGCACCGAAAAACTGTTTTTT.

This clonotype showed up just a few times. This chain joins TRBV28 and TRBJ2-7; TRBD2 aligns across 8 bases. V lost 7 bases to trimming and J lost 7 bases; unmatched junction nucleotides: 9. This CDR3 comprises 13 residues. Looked up from germline, CDR1 is MDHEN and CDR2 is SYDVKM. CDR3 in amino acids: CASTPGGALEQYF. The CDR3 bases are TGTGCCAGCACCCCCGGGGGGGCGCTTGAGCAGTACTTC.

The chain has TRBV3-1 and TRBJ2-1, with 13 bases identical to TRBD2. The CDR3 extends over 20 amino acids. Per the germline V gene, CDR1 is LGHDT and CDR2 is YNNKEL (reference sequence). With V trimmed by 1 base and J by 0 bases, 9 bases remained unmatched. In DNA, the CDR3 is TGTGCCAGCAGCCAAGGGATACGGACTAGCGGGAGACCCTCCTACAATGAGCAGTTCTTC. Its translation is CASSQGIRTSGRPSYNEQFF.

The genes are TRBV29-1 and TRBJ2-1; D uncertain. The CDR3 contains 14 residues. V shed 3 bases and J shed 13 bases, with 22 bases lying between them. Per the germline V gene, CDR1 is SQVTM and CDR2 is ANQGSEA. In DNA form, the CDR3 reads TGCAGCGTTGATCTGCCCACCCGAAAAGAGACCCAGTTCTTC. Residues: CSVDLPTRKETQFF.

In regard to this clonotype: A much larger clone lies a single base off, so this may be a read error. CDR3 amino acids: CSASSSKYEQFF. The CDR3 bases are TGCAGTGCTAGCTCTAGCAAATACGAGCAGTTCTTC. This chain connects TRBV20-1 to TRBJ2-1; D perhaps matches TRBD2 (5 bases). This CDR3 region has 12 residues. Trimming removed 3 bases at V and 10 bases at J, with 13 bases between. Looked up from germline, CDR1 is DFQATT and CDR2 is SNEGSKA (reference sequence).

This clonotype occurred many times. The CDR3, as DNA: TGCGCCAGCAGGGAATCCGGGGATTCACCCCTCCACTTT. Its protein is CASRESGDSPLHF. The gene calls are TRBV5-1 and TRBJ1-6; D gene uncertain. The germline V gene encodes CDR1 SGHRS and CDR2 YFSETQ. V lost 5 bases to trimming and J lost 8 bases, with 11 bases between them. The CDR3 runs 13 residues.

The chain combines TRBV27 with TRBJ2-3; no reliable D call. This CDR3 region has 14 residues. V shed 11 bases and J shed 2 bases, with 17 bases lying between them. Germline values: CDR1 MNHEY, CDR2 SMNVEV (reference sequence). CDR3 in DNA: TGTGCCTTCGGGCGGCTAATGAACACAGATACGCAGTATTTT. Encoded protein: CAFGRLMNTDTQYF.

The chain recombines TRBV12-3 or TRBV12-4 with TRBJ2-6; 8 nucleotides agree with TRBD1. Trimming cost V 6 bases and J 2 bases; bases outside gene matches: 9. CDR3 length: 17 residues. This CDR3 is CASRATGAVAGANVLTF. CDR3 in DNA: TGTGCCAGCAGAGCGACAGGGGCTGTTGCTGGGGCCAACGTCCTGACTTTC.

The rearrangement links TRBV3-1 to TRBJ2-1, with TRBD1 matching over 7 bases. V dropped 4 bases and J dropped 6; count of bases not matched to a gene: 9. Germline CDR1 LGHDT, CDR2 YNNKEL (reference sequence). The CDR3 sequence is 15 residues long. The CDR3 loop reads CASSRTGTVSNEQFF. DNA for the CDR3: TGTGCCAGCAGCCGCACCGGGACAGTGAGCAATGAGCAGTTCTTC.

The chain carries TRBV5-1 and TRBJ1-1, with TRBD1 matching 12 bases. The CDR3 contains 17 residues. The V gene's germline CDR1 is SGHRS and CDR2 YFSETQ. V was clipped by 3 bases and J by 7 bases; unmatched bases: 13. CDR3 residues: CASSSRRDRGPIFEAFF. The CDR3 nucleotides are TGCGCCAGCAGCTCTAGGCGGGACAGGGGGCCAATTTTTGAAGCTTTCTTT.

The chain joins TRBV27 to TRBJ2-1; D remains unclear. V was pared by 4 bases and J by 6 bases, with 10 bases between. CDR3 length: 13 amino acids. Germline V gene lookup returns CDR1 MNHEY and CDR2 SMNVEV (reference sequence). CDR3 DNA sequence: TGTGCCAGCAGTTGTGTTGGCGGCAATGAGCAGTTCTTC. It encodes CASSCVGGNEQFF.

The chain links TRBV6-5 to TRBJ1-1; a weak D match, TRBD1 (5 bases). V was trimmed by 0 bases and J by 0 bases, leaving 8 bases between them. The germline CDR1 and CDR2 sequences are MNHEY and SVGAGI. This CDR3 has 15 residues. In DNA form, the CDR3 reads TGTGCCAGCAGTTACTCGTCAGGGATGAACACTGAAGCTTTCTTT. It is translated as CASSYSSGMNTEAFF.

The chain is built from TRBV7-8 and TRBJ2-1, with D possibly TRBD2 on 5 matching bases. The DNA end favors TRBJ2-7, so the J call may be wrong. CDR1 is SGHVS and CDR2 is FQNEAQ in the germline V gene. This CDR3 contains 13 residues. CDR3 sequence reads: CASSLTRWDEQYF. CDR3 bases: TGTGCCAGCAGCTTAACTAGGTGGGACGAGCAGTACTTC.

This rearrangement joins TRBV7-9 to TRBJ1-2, with D possibly matching TRBD1 (6 bases). Germline CDR1 and CDR2: SEHNR and FQNEAQ (reference sequence). V was trimmed by 6 bases and J by 3 bases, leaving 11 bases between them. The CDR3 has 13 residues. CDR3 bases: TGTGCCAGCAGTCCGGGGGGCTACTATGGCTACACCTTC. This codes for CASSPGGYYGYTF.

This clonotype was counted a few times. The CDR3 is CASSHNTYEQYF. The CDR3 nucleotides read TGTGCCAGCAGTCACAATACCTACGAGCAGTACTTC. The gene calls are TRBV7-2 and TRBJ2-7; D gene uncertain. V gave up 6 bases and J gave up 2 bases, with 8 bases separating them. CDR1 is SGHTA, CDR2 FQGNSA, per germline. The CDR3 loop spans 12 amino acids.